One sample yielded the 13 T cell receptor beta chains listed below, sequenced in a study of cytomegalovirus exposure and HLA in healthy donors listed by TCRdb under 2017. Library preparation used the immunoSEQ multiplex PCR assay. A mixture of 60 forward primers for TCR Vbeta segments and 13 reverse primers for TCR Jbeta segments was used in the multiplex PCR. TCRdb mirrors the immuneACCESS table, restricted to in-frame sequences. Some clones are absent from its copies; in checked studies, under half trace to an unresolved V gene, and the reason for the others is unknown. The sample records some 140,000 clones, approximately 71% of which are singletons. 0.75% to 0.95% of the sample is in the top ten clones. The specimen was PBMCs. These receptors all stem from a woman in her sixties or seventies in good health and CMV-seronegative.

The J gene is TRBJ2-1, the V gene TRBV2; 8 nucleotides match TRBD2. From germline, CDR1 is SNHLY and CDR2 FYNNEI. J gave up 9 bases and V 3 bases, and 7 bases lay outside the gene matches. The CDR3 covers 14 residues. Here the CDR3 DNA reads TGTGCCAGCAGTGATAGCGGGACGGGGCTTGAGCAGTTCTTC. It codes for CASSDSGTGLEQFF.

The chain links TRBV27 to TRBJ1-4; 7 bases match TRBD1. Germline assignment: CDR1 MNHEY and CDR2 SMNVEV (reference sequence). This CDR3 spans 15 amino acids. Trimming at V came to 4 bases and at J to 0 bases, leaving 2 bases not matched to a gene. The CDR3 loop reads CASSYQGATNEKLFF. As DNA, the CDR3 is TGTGCCAGCAGTTATCAGGGGGCAACTAATGAAAAACTGTTTTTT. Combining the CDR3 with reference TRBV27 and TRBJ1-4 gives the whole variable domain EAQVTQNPRYLITVTGKKLTVTCSQNMNHEYMSWYRQDPGLGLRQIYYSMNVEVTDKGDVPEGYKVSRKEKRNFPLILESPSPNQTSLYFCASSYQGATNEKLFFGSGTQLSVL.

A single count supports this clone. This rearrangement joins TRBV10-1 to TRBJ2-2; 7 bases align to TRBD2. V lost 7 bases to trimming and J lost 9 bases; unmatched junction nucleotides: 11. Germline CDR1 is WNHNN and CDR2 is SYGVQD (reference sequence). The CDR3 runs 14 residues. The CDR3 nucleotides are TGCGCCAGCACCCCGGACCCGGGGGGAAGGGAGCTGTTTTTT. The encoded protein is CASTPDPGGRELFF.

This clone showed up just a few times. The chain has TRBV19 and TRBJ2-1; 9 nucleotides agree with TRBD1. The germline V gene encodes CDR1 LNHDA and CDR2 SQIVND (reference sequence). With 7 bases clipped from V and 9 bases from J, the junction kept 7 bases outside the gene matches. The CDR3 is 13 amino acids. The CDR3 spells CASTPDRGSEQFF. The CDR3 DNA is TGTGCCAGTACCCCGGACAGGGGAAGTGAGCAGTTCTTC.

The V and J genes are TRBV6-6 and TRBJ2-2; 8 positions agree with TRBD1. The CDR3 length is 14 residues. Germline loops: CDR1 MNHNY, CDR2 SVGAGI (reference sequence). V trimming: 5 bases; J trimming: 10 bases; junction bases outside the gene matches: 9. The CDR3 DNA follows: TGTGCCAGCAGTAAAGGACAGGGTCGAGAGGAGCTGTTTTTT. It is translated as CASSKGQGREELFF.

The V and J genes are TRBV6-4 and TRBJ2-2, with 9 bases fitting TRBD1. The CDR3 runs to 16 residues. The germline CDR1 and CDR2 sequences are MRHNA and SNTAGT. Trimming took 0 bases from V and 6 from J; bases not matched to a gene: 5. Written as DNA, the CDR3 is TGTGCCAGCAGTGACTCGGGCAGGACAGGGGCCGGGGAGCTGTTTTTT. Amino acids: CASSDSGRTGAGELFF.

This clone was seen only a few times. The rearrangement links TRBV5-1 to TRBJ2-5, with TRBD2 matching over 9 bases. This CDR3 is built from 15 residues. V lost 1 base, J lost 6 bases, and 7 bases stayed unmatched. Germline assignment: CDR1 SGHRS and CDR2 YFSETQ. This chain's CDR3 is CASSLSSGVLQTQYF. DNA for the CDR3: TGCGCCAGCAGCTTGTCTAGCGGGGTTTTGCAGACCCAGTACTTC.

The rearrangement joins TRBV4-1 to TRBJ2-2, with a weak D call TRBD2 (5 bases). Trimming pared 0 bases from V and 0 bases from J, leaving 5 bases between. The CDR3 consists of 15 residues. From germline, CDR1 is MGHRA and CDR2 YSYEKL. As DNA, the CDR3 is TGCGCCAGCAGCCAAGAGGGAGCGAACACCGGGGAGCTGTTTTTT. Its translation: CASSQEGANTGELFF.

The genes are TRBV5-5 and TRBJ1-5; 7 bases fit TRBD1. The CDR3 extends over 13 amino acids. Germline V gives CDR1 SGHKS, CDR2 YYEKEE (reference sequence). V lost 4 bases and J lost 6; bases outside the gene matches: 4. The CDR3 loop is CASSPGGSQPQHF. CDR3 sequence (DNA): TGTGCCAGCAGCCCAGGGGGTAGTCAGCCCCAGCATTTT.

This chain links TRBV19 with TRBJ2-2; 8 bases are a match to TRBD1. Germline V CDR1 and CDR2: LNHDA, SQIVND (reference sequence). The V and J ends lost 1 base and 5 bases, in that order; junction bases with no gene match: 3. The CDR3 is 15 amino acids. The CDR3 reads CASSIGTGRTGELFF. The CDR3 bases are TGTGCCAGTAGTATAGGGACAGGGCGGACCGGGGAGCTGTTTTTT.

The CDR3 region is CASSGTGSGGIYF. The CDR3 DNA is TGTGCCAGCAGTGGGACTGGTTCAGGGGGGATATATTTT. The chain employs TRBV6-1 and TRBJ1-3; TRBD1 matches at 7 bases. The CDR3 contains 13 residues. J lost 13 bases, V lost 4 bases, and 10 bases had no gene match. Germline values: CDR1 MNHNS, CDR2 SASEGT.

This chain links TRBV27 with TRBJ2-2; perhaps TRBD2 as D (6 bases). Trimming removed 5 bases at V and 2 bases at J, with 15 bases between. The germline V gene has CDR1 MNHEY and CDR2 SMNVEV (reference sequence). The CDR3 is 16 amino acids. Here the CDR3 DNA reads TGTGCCAGCAGTATAGTGGGAGGCCCAAACACCGGGGAGCTGTTTTTT. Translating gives CASSIVGGPNTGELFF.

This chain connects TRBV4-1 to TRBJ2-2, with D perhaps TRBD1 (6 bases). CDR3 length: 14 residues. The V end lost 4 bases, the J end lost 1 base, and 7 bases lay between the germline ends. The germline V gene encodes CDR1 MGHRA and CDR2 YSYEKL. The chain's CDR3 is CASSRGGNTGELFF. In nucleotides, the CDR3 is TGCGCCAGCAGCCGAGGGGGGAACACCGGGGAGCTGTTTTTT.